These 10 T cell receptor beta chains originate from one sample sequenced in a study of T-cell reconstitution after alpha-beta-depleted transplantation in children. Unique molecular identifiers were used to barcode this TCRbeta library. In TCRdb, the PCR reads were re-called with MiXCR into one record per CDR3 protein. Of around 800,000 distinct CDR3 sequences listed, roughly 15% were seen once; the top ten hold approximately 5%. The sample consisted of PBMCs, mostly from graft donor cells, taken 360 days after TCRalphabeta/CD19-depleted stem cell transplant. The receptors here all came from a male patient younger than 18 who had a stem cell transplant for acute lymphoblastic leukemia, so the T cells may come from the graft donor.

V gene TRBV5-1 combines with J gene TRBJ2-5, with D unclear. The CDR3 totals 15 residues. Trimming pared 6 bases from V and 4 bases from J, leaving 19 bases between. In germline, CDR1 is SGHRS, CDR2 YFSETQ. CDR3 coding DNA: TGCGCCAGCAAATCGCAGACGAACGTGGGAGAGACCCAGTACTTC. Translation gives CASKSQTNVGETQYF. The complete variable domain, with remaining parts taken from reference TRBV5-1 and TRBJ2-5, reads KAGVTQTPRYLIKTRGQQVTLSCSPISGHRSVSWYQQTPGQGLQFLFEYFSETQRNKGNFPGRFSGRQFSNSRSEMNVSTLELGDSALYLCASKSQTNVGETQYFGPGTRLLVL.

This clonotype was found many times. The J gene is TRBJ2-7, the V gene TRBV28; the match to TRBD1 covers 9 bases. The V segment lost 2 bases and the J segment 3 bases; nucleotides outside the gene matches: 5. Per the germline V gene, CDR1 is MDHEN and CDR2 is SYDVKM. This CDR3 is built from 15 residues. CDR3 region: CASSLIQGASYEQYF. CDR3 bases: TGTGCCAGCAGTTTAATACAGGGGGCTAGCTACGAGCAGTACTTC.

The J gene is TRBJ2-4, the V gene TRBV18; unclear D gene. Germline values: CDR1 KGHSH, CDR2 LQKENI. This CDR3 is 16 amino acids long. V lost 2 bases and J lost 3, with 14 bases in between. Written as DNA, the CDR3 is TGTGCCAGCTCACCAATTCCGGCGACTCGCAAAAACATTCAGTACTTC. The encoded protein is CASSPIPATRKNIQYF.

The V call is TRBV4-1, the J call TRBJ1-1, with unresolved D. Between the trimmed V and J ends, which lost 1 base and 5 bases, there was a span of 20 bases. The CDR3 is made up of 17 amino acids. Germline CDR1 reads MGHRA; CDR2 reads YSYEKL. The CDR3 loop is CASSQAGLPRVGTEAFF. CDR3 nucleotide sequence: TGCGCCAGCAGCCAAGCTGGACTCCCTCGGGTAGGGACTGAAGCTTTCTTT.

J is TRBJ2-3 and V is TRBV29-1; D not resolved. Germline assignment: CDR1 SQVTM and CDR2 ANQGSEA. This CDR3 contains 13 residues. The V gene lost 2 bases and the J gene lost 5 bases, with 11 bases spanning the gap. DNA of the CDR3: TGCAGCGTTGAACCCCGACGGATAGATACGCAGTATTTT. Amino acid sequence: CSVEPRRIDTQYF.

The table lists this clonotype with many counts. The chain couples TRBV20-1 to TRBJ2-2; TRBD2 is a possible D gene (6 bases). V was trimmed by 3 bases and J by 0 bases, leaving 14 bases between them. The CDR3 has 16 residues. Germline V gives CDR1 DFQATT, CDR2 SNEGSKA (reference sequence). For the CDR3, the DNA is TGCAGTGCTAGGGGGGGAGCGGCAGCGAACACCGGGGAGCTGTTTTTT. This codes for CSARGGAAANTGELFF.

This clonotype was detected a few times. J is TRBJ1-1 and V is TRBV5-1; 7 positions match TRBD1. Losses at the gene ends were 4 bases for V and 7 bases for J; bases not matched to a gene: 7. The CDR3 is made up of 13 amino acids. Per germline, CDR1 SGHRS and CDR2 YFSETQ. The CDR3 nucleotides are TGCGCCAGCAGCGCAGGGACAGCCAGTGAAGCTTTCTTT. Translation gives CASSAGTASEAFF.

The rearrangement links TRBV19 to TRBJ2-1; TRBD1 matches at 9 bases. CDR1 is LNHDA, CDR2 SQIVND, per germline (reference sequence). The V gene end was trimmed by 6 bases and the J gene end by 6 bases; junction bases not matched to a gene: 9. This CDR3 comprises 15 residues. CDR3: CASRGGDRVGNEQFF. CDR3 DNA sequence: TGTGCCAGTAGGGGGGGGGACAGGGTTGGCAATGAGCAGTTCTTC.

This clonotype has more than one count but fewer than ten. The gene calls are TRBV3-1 and TRBJ1-1; the D is unclear. The CDR3 sequence is 13 residues long. V gave up 3 bases and J gave up 7 bases, with 12 bases separating them. CDR1 and CDR2 (germline): LGHDT, YNNKEL (reference sequence). The CDR3 reads CASSHYYRDEAFF. CDR3 bases: TGTGCCAGCAGCCATTACTATAGGGATGAAGCTTTCTTT.

Ten or more counts support this clonotype. V usage is TRBV5-1 and J usage is TRBJ2-1, with D perhaps matching TRBD2 (6 bases). Germline loops: CDR1 SGHRS, CDR2 YFSETQ. This CDR3 has 14 residues. The V gene lost 4 bases and the J gene lost 2 bases, with 10 bases spanning the gap. The CDR3 DNA follows: TGCGCCAGCAGCCCTGGACTAACCTACAATGAGCAGTTCTTC. Translating it yields CASSPGLTYNEQFF. Looking up the rest from reference TRBV5-1 and TRBJ2-1 gives the full variable domain: KAGVTQTPRYLIKTRGQQVTLSCSPISGHRSVSWYQQTPGQGLQFLFEYFSETQRNKGNFPGRFSGRQFSNSRSEMNVSTLELGDSALYLCASSPGLTYNEQFFGPGTRLTVL.